The source of this T cell receptor (beta chain) is a study of lymphopenia after photon versus proton radiotherapy. For this clone: Its antigen is not identified.

Some clones are missing from TCRdb's copy, which holds only in-frame ones; the method was immunoSEQ multiplex PCR. The sample lists around 59,000 clones, around 85% occurring once. Notes on the study in general: Authors raise, but do not show, better survival with proton therapy. Oligoclonal CD8+ Temra expansion after nadir drove photon patients' diversity drop. Under photons, naive T cells and diversity fell while effector/memory populations rose. Larger post-nadir TCR diversity loss correlated inversely with survival in deceased patients.

CDR3 length equals 15 residues. Germline assignment: CDR1 SGHNT and CDR2 YYREEE (reference sequence). V was clipped by 4 bases and J by 2 bases; unmatched bases: 6. This receptor was taken from a man between 60 and 75 years old with pancreatic cancer. The chain combines TRBV5-4 with TRBJ2-3; 8 nucleotides align to TRBD1. Source: peripheral blood, taken from a patient treated with proton-based radiotherapy. The CDR3 DNA reads TGTGCCAGCAGCCAGAAGACAGGGGTCACAGATACGCAGTATTTT. It specifies CASSQKTGVTDTQYF.